The clone carrying this T cell receptor (beta chain) occurred a few times. The source of the sample is a study of blood T cell repertoires in COVID-19. For the study at large: Acute-phase and convalescent COVID-19 samples originated in the United States, Italy and Spain.

There are 13 residues in the CDR3. Trimming took off 2 bases at V and 2 bases at J, with 7 bases between the two ends. The assay was immunoSEQ multiplex PCR, and TCRdb's table has in-frame clones only and misses some. The table includes 200,000 to 250,000 clones, more than 65% detected once. The clonotype was recovered from a woman of 80 years or more with acute or convalescent COVID-19. The V gene is TRBV12-3 or TRBV12-4, the J gene TRBJ2-7; D remains unclear. Sequenced: peripheral blood. CDR3 nucleotide sequence: TGTGCCAGCAGTTTATCGGTTACCTACGAGCAGTACTTC. This encodes CASSLSVTYEQYF.